This T cell receptor (beta chain) appears in the sequencing data of a study of CD8+ T cells in alopecia areata. As for treatment: oral pan-JAK inhibitor, 5-10 mg twice daily. Using a FACSAria, the CD4+ and CD8+ T cells were sorted from the PBMCs. Extraction and reverse transcription of RNA yielded cDNA as the sequencing template. Sequencing was performed with immunoSEQ multiplex PCR; in TCRdb, only in-frame clones are kept and a portion is missing. Among about 180,000 clones listed, about 47% were seen once. The clonotype comes from a human donor with alopecia areata. This sample comprised CD8+ T cells sorted from blood, obtained around week 54, from a patient treated with tofacitinib.

The DNA for the CDR3 is TGTGCCAGCAGCGGACAGGGGTCCGGGGAGCTGTTTTTT. Its translation is CASSGQGSGELFF. The V gene is TRBV9, the J gene TRBJ2-2; 8 positions agree with TRBD1. CDR3 length: 13 residues. CDR1 is SGDLS and CDR2 is YYNGEE in the germline V gene. V gave up 3 bases and J gave up 6 bases; unmatched junction bases: 1.